Sequencing of this T cell receptor (beta chain) was carried out in a study of response to subunit inactivated influenza vaccine listed by TCRdb under 2018. As for the study more broadly: The study used deep quantitative T cell receptor repertoire profiling to track responses to a trivalent subunit inactivated influenza vaccine. The study at large found these results: The authors suggested that each seasonal influenza vaccination may recruit only a limited number of new T cells.

The library was generated by RT-PCR. The instrument was an Illumina HiSeq 2500. In TCRdb, the public reads were trimmed at Q25 with fastp and aligned with MiXCR, with productive beta chains retained. One record per CDR3 amino acid sequence lists the most common genes and DNA. For this sample there are about 520,000 distinct CDR3 sequences; less than 30% appear just once. Approximately 2% of the sample lies in the top ten. Cut back by 2 bases and 5 bases, the V and J ends lie 6 bases apart. CDR1 SGHTA and CDR2 FQGNSA were looked up in the germline V gene. The CDR3 spans 12 residues, from the cysteine through the phenylalanine. Only the CDR3 DNA stays, 36 bases, in frame from base 1. This clonotype occurred many times. This clone's antigen is unknown. No base-level quality is on record; no much larger clone is a single base apart.

Sample: CD4+ T cells sorted from PBMCs, taken roughly 5 days after vaccination. This chain is built from TRBV7-2 and TRBJ1-2; a weak D assignment points to TRBD1 (6 bases agree). This sequence was found in a man aged 50-60 years who received an inactivated influenza vaccine. Donor details come from another sample of the same person, matched by shared clones. CDR3 sequence: CASSLTGYGYTF. The sequenced DNA: TGTGCCAGCAGCTTAACAGGGTATGGCTACACCTTC.